The 21 T cell receptor beta chains listed next were all sequenced from one sample in a study of CD8 T cells in Susac syndrome. The RNA, about 0.5 to 1 ug, was put through reverse transcription using random hexamers. TCRdb reanalysed the immunoSEQ multiplex PCR reads using MiXCR and keeps one entry per CDR3 protein. The table shows about 190,000 distinct CDR3 sequences, with just under 95% occurring only once. Sequencing was performed on CD8+ T cells from PBMCs. The receptors were gathered from a human donor with Susac syndrome.

This clonotype was counted once. This chain uses TRBV19 with TRBJ2-7, with TRBD2 matching over 15 bases. Germline CDR1 reads LNHDA; CDR2 reads SQIVND (reference sequence). The CDR3 sequence is 17 residues long. V dropped 5 bases and J dropped 3; count of bases not matched to a gene: 8. This CDR3 is CASSLRGLAGGNYEQYF. The CDR3 coding sequence is TGTGCCAGTAGTCTCCGGGGACTAGCGGGAGGCAACTACGAGCAGTACTTC.

The gene calls are TRBV29-1 and TRBJ2-7; the D call may be TRBD1 or TRBD2 (5 bases each). The germline CDR1 and CDR2 sequences are SQVTM and ANQGSEA. This CDR3 is 13 amino acids long. V lost 6 bases and J 3 bases, leaving 15 bases between the germline ends. CDR3: CSVPGPTSYEQYF. DNA for the CDR3: TGCAGCGTACCGGGACCCACTAGCTACGAGCAGTACTTC.

The chain links TRBV25-1 to TRBJ1-5, with D possibly TRBD1 on 5 matching bases. Looked up from germline, CDR1 is MGHDK and CDR2 is SYGVNS. This CDR3 contains 16 residues. V lost 3 bases, J lost 3 bases, and 15 bases lay in between. The CDR3 nucleotides are TGTGCCAGCAGTGATGAATCCGGGACCTACAATCAGCCCCAGCATTTT. It translates to CASSDESGTYNQPQHF.

The rearrangement uses TRBV3-1 and TRBJ2-7, with D tentatively TRBD2 (5 bases). The CDR3 extends over 14 amino acids. The ends were cut back, 4 bases at V and 2 bases at J, with 12 bases in the middle. Germline CDR1 is LGHDT and CDR2 is YNNKEL (reference sequence). In nucleotides, the CDR3 is TGTGCCAGCAGCCTCCTTGAGGGAACCTACGAGCAGTACTTC. It encodes CASSLLEGTYEQYF.

The rearrangement links TRBV20-1 to TRBJ2-7; TRBD1 or TRBD2 may be the D gene (7 bases each). The germline V gene has CDR1 DFQATT and CDR2 SNEGSKA (reference sequence). V shed 2 bases and J shed 3 bases, with 11 bases lying between them. CDR3 length: 13 residues. CDR3 region: CSARKRDSYEQYF. The CDR3 nucleotides are TGCAGTGCTAGAAAGCGGGACAGCTACGAGCAGTACTTC.

V gene TRBV12-3 or TRBV12-4 combines with J gene TRBJ1-1; TRBD1 might be the D (6 bases). Trimming took off 3 bases at V and 5 bases at J, with 13 bases between the two ends. The CDR3 contains 14 residues. CDR3 nucleotides: TGTGCCAGCAGTTTGAACGGGGGCGGTACTGAAGCTTTCTTT. Protein: CASSLNGGGTEAFF.

This chain uses TRBV7-9 with TRBJ1-1; a weak D match, TRBD1 (5 bases). Germline values: CDR1 SEHNR, CDR2 FQNEAQ (reference sequence). The CDR3 extends over 16 amino acids. V lost 3 bases and J 4 bases, leaving 18 bases between the germline ends. The CDR3 loop reads CASSFSRGFVGTEAFF. The CDR3 DNA is TGTGCCAGCAGCTTCAGTAGGGGATTTGTGGGCACTGAAGCTTTCTTT.

The rearrangement links TRBV11-2 to TRBJ2-6; D uncertain. Germline loops: CDR1 SGHAT, CDR2 FQNNGV. Deletions cut 5 bases from V and 2 bases from J, with 13 bases between. The CDR3 sequence is 16 residues long. CDR3 bases: TGTGCCAGCAGCCTGTACATAAGGGCTGGGGCCAACGTCCTGACTTTC. This codes for CASSLYIRAGANVLTF.

This chain connects TRBV4-1 to TRBJ2-3; the match to TRBD2 covers 15 bases. Germline CDR1 is MGHRA and CDR2 is YSYEKL. This CDR3 is built from 18 residues. V lost 4 bases and J lost 5; bases outside the gene matches: 10. CDR3 loop: CASSRALPGLAGGDTQYF. The CDR3 nucleotides are TGCGCCAGCAGCCGAGCTCTACCGGGACTAGCGGGAGGAGATACGCAGTATTTT.

As for this clonotype: One junction end does not reproduce the germline sequence, and a read error may be involved. The gene calls are TRBV29-1 and TRBJ2-3; 9 nucleotides match TRBD2. This CDR3 spans 18 amino acids. Per the germline V gene, CDR1 is SQVTM and CDR2 is ANQGSEA. The CDR3 DNA sequence: TGCAGCATTGAGTTTCTAGCGGGAAGGGGTCCAAGCACAGATACGCAGTATTTT. It translates to CSIEFLAGRGPSTDTQYF.

CDR3 nucleotides: TGTGCCAGCAGTCACAGGGGAGATACGCAGTATTTT. The encoded protein is CASSHRGDTQYF. The V and J genes are TRBV27 and TRBJ2-3; 7 bases are shared with TRBD1. Germline CDR1 is MNHEY and CDR2 is SMNVEV (reference sequence). The CDR3 has 12 amino acids. J lost 5 bases, V lost 5 bases, and 1 base had no gene match.

The genes are TRBV29-1 and TRBJ1-2; D perhaps matches TRBD1 (6 bases). V lost 6 bases to trimming and J lost 7 bases, with 21 bases between them. CDR3 length: 14 residues. Germline values: CDR1 SQVTM, CDR2 ANQGSEA. Here the CDR3 reads CSVTKGGSTGGYTF. Here the CDR3 DNA reads TGCAGCGTCACAAAGGGGGGGTCCACGGGTGGCTACACCTTC.

This chain links TRBV25-1 with TRBJ2-7, with TRBD2 matching 7 bases. J lost 3 bases, V lost 0 bases, and 11 bases had no gene match. Germline V gives CDR1 MGHDK, CDR2 SYGVNS. The CDR3 totals 17 residues. The CDR3 DNA sequence: TGTGCCAGCAGTGAATATAGCGTCGGGGGGTCGATCTACGAGCAGTACTTC. It codes for CASSEYSVGGSIYEQYF.

This clonotype was observed once. The chain has TRBV23-1 and TRBJ1-5, with D hard to call. TRBV23-1 is designated an ORF whose function remains uncertain. The ends were cut back, 0 bases at V and 4 bases at J, with 1 base in the middle. There are 12 residues in the CDR3. Here the CDR3 reads CASSQSNQPQHF. CDR3 DNA sequence: TGCGCCAGCAGTCAATCTAATCAGCCCCAGCATTTT.

The chain has TRBV15 and TRBJ2-1; TRBD2 aligns across 13 bases. Germline V lookup: CDR1 LNHNV, CDR2 YYDKDF (reference sequence). V dropped 1 base and J dropped 6; count of bases not matched to a gene: 15. The CDR3 extends over 20 amino acids. As DNA, the CDR3 is TGTGCCACCAGCAGAGTCTCCTTACTAGCGGGAGGGCCAATTGGCAATGAGCAGTTCTTC. It translates to CATSRVSLLAGGPIGNEQFF. Full variable domain (remainder filled in from reference TRBV15 and TRBJ2-1): DAMVIQNPRYQVTQFGKPVTLSCSQTLNHNVMYWYQQKSSQAPKLLFHYYDKDFNNEADTPDNFQSRRPNTSFCFLDIRSPGLGDTAMYLCATSRVSLLAGGPIGNEQFFGPGTRLTVL.

The chain links TRBV7-9 to TRBJ2-3; D perhaps matches TRBD1 (6 bases). Per germline, CDR1 SEHNR and CDR2 FQNEAQ (reference sequence). The CDR3 sequence is 13 residues long. Trimming removed 8 bases from V and 4 bases from J, with 13 bases in between. The CDR3 nucleotides read TGTGCCAGCGAAACAGGGTTGGCAGATACGCAGTATTTT. This sequence encodes CASETGLADTQYF.

For the CDR3, the DNA is TGTGCCAGCAGTTACCGGGGACAGGGGGCAATTATGAACACTGAAGCTTTCTTT. Translating it yields CASSYRGQGAIMNTEAFF. The chain combines TRBV6-5 with TRBJ1-1; 12 bases fit TRBD1. V lost 2 bases to trimming and J lost 0 bases; unmatched junction nucleotides: 7. The V gene's germline CDR1 is MNHEY and CDR2 SVGAGI. CDR3 length: 18 amino acids.

This clonotype was counted a single time. The rearrangement links TRBV7-9 to TRBJ2-7; D is ambiguous. Trimming left V 5 bases short and J 1 base short, with 9 bases between. Germline CDR1 is SEHNR and CDR2 is FQNEAQ (reference sequence). The CDR3 sequence is 13 residues long. CDR3 DNA: TGTGCCAGCAGCCCCTACGATTCCTACGAGCAGTACTTC. Its translation: CASSPYDSYEQYF.

This chain connects TRBV13 to TRBJ2-5; D not certain. The CDR3 runs 13 residues. The V gene's germline CDR1 is PRHDT and CDR2 FYEKMQ (reference sequence). V was pared by 2 bases and J by 5 bases, with 9 bases between. CDR3 residues: CASSLKLGETQYF. The DNA for the CDR3 is TGTGCCAGCAGCTTAAAGCTTGGGGAGACCCAGTACTTC.

This rearrangement joins TRBV28 to TRBJ1-5, with D tentatively TRBD1 (6 bases). V gave up 7 bases and J gave up 11 bases, with 18 bases separating them. CDR1 is MDHEN and CDR2 is SYDVKM in the germline V gene. The CDR3 sequence is 13 residues long. The CDR3 loop reads CASTRSIGGAQHF. In DNA, the CDR3 is TGTGCCAGCACCCGGTCGATAGGGGGGGCCCAGCATTTT. The complete variable domain, with remaining parts taken from reference TRBV28 and TRBJ1-5, reads DVKVTQSSRYLVKRTGEKVFLECVQDMDHENMFWYRQDPGLGLRLIYFSYDVKMKEKGDIPEGYSVSREKKERFSLILESASTNQTSMYLCASTRSIGGAQHFGDGTRLSIL.

The rearrangement joins TRBV15 to TRBJ1-4; D is uncertain. The CDR3 length is 15 residues. CDR1 LNHNV and CDR2 YYDKDF come from the germline V gene (reference sequence). Trimming stripped 3 bases from V and 3 bases from J, with 11 bases between. Here the CDR3 DNA reads TGTGCCACCAGCAGGTTGGCGGCCTCTAATGAAAAACTGTTTTTT. Amino acids: CATSRLAASNEKLFF. Using reference TRBV15 and TRBJ1-4 for the parts outside the CDR3, the full variable domain is DAMVIQNPRYQVTQFGKPVTLSCSQTLNHNVMYWYQQKSSQAPKLLFHYYDKDFNNEADTPDNFQSRRPNTSFCFLDIRSPGLGDTAMYLCATSRLAASNEKLFFGSGTQLSVL.